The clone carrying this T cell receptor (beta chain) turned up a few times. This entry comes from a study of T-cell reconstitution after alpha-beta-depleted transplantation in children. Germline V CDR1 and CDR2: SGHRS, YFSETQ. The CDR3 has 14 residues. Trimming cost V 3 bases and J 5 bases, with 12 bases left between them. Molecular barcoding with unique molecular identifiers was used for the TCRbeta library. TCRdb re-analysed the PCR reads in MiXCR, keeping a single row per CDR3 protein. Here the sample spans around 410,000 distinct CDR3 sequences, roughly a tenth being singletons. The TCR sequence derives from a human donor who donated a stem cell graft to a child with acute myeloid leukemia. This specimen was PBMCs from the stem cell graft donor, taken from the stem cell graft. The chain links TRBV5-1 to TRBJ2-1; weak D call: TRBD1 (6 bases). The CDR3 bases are TGCGCCAGCAGCTCTATAGGACAGAACAATGAGCAGTTCTTC. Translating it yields CASSSIGQNNEQFF.